This T cell receptor (beta chain) stems from a study of CD8 T cells in ankylosing spondylitis. V shed 5 bases and J shed 7 bases, with 10 bases lying between them. The CDR3 totals 12 residues. Looked up from germline, CDR1 is WSHSY and CDR2 is SAAADI. Study-level points and caveats: Earlier literature documents some of the motif variants in reactive arthritis synovial fluid and blood.

TCRdb redid the calling of the 5' RACE reads with MiXCR, one entry per CDR3 protein. The sample lists roughly 100,000 distinct CDR3 sequences, more than 20% occurring once. There are many counts of this clonotype. The antigen remains undetermined. The origin of this receptor is a male donor with ankylosing spondylitis. This rearrangement joins TRBV10-2 to TRBJ2-3, with a weak D call TRBD2 (5 bases). Sequenced: synovial fluid, either unsorted or a sorted T cell fraction (not recorded which). CDR3 region: CASSTPGNTQYF. CDR3 in DNA: TGCGCCAGCAGTACACCGGGAAATACGCAGTATTTT.